The 13 T cell receptor beta chains below all came from one sample that was sequenced in a study of beta chain features in type 1 diabetes. Antigen specificity for these receptors is unknown. General study points: The study found moderately but significantly shorter TCRB CDR3s in all four CD4+ subsets of Type 1 diabetes patients.

Every bit of the isolated RNA underwent reverse transcription, so sequencing read expressed TCRB transcripts. Some clones are missing from TCRdb's copy, which holds only in-frame ones; the method was immunoSEQ multiplex PCR. The sample consists of 350,000 to 400,000 clones, about 12% of them appearing once. The sample comprised naive CD4+ T cells from blood. Receptor source: a woman aged 18-30 years with type 1 diabetes.

V gene TRBV6-5 combines with J gene TRBJ2-4; TRBD2 might be the D (7 bases). This CDR3 comprises 14 residues. V gave up 0 bases and J gave up 7 bases, with 10 bases separating them. The germline V gene has CDR1 MNHEY and CDR2 SVGAGI. In DNA form, the CDR3 reads TGTGCCAGCAGTTACTCCGAGGGGGGGAACATTCAGTACTTC. Protein: CASSYSEGGNIQYF.

This clone was seen a few times. The rearrangement uses TRBV9 and TRBJ2-7; D is possibly TRBD2 (6 bases). The CDR3 spans 14 residues. Germline loops: CDR1 SGDLS, CDR2 YYNGEE. The ends were cut back, 0 bases at V and 1 base at J, with 8 bases in the middle. The CDR3 coding sequence is TGTGCCAGCAGCGTAGACGGGGGATCCTACGAGCAGTACTTC. This gives the protein CASSVDGGSYEQYF.

This clone was counted only a few times. V is TRBV5-1 and J is TRBJ2-3, with D unclear. From germline, CDR1 is SGHRS and CDR2 YFSETQ. V was trimmed by 0 bases and J by 2 bases, leaving 7 bases between them. CDR3 length: 14 amino acids. CDR3 coding DNA: TGCGCCAGCAGCTTGGACCCTATCACAGATACGCAGTATTTT. This sequence encodes CASSLDPITDTQYF.

The chain couples TRBV19 to TRBJ2-7, with TRBD2 as a possible D gene (5 bases). The CDR3 loop spans 13 amino acids. In germline, CDR1 is LNHDA, CDR2 SQIVND (reference sequence). V lost 5 bases and J 4 bases, leaving 12 bases between the germline ends. The CDR3 region has the DNA TGTGCCAGTAGTCGGGGTGCTGGGTACGAGCAGTACTTC. It translates to CASSRGAGYEQYF.

This clone was found a few times. V usage is TRBV28 and J usage is TRBJ2-1; the match to TRBD2 covers 7 bases. Germline V lookup: CDR1 MDHEN, CDR2 SYDVKM. J gave up 0 bases and V 7 bases, and 9 bases lay outside the gene matches. This CDR3 contains 16 residues. This CDR3 reads CASTGGSMGSYNEQFF. Here the CDR3 DNA reads TGTGCCAGCACGGGCGGGAGCATGGGCTCCTACAATGAGCAGTTCTTC.

The chain employs TRBV14 and TRBJ2-7; D not resolved. V was clipped by 0 bases and J by 2 bases, with 8 bases between them. Germline lookup yields CDR1 SGHDN and CDR2 FVKESK. This CDR3 spans 14 amino acids. In nucleotides, the CDR3 is TGTGCCAGCAGCCAAGAGTACAGAACCTACGAGCAGTACTTC. This gives the protein CASSQEYRTYEQYF.

The sample holds a few counts of this clone. The chain carries TRBV7-8 and TRBJ2-5; weak D call: TRBD2 (5 bases). Germline assignment: CDR1 SGHVS and CDR2 FQNEAQ. The V and J ends lost 8 bases and 5 bases respectively, with 9 bases between them. The CDR3 extends over 11 amino acids. The CDR3, as DNA: TGTGCCAGCCGGGATACGGAGACCCAGTACTTC. Translated, it gives CASRDTETQYF. Combining the CDR3 with reference TRBV7-8 and TRBJ2-5 gives the whole variable domain GAGVSQSPRYKVAKRGQDVALRCDPISGHVSLFWYQQALGQGPEFLTYFQNEAQLDKSGLPSDRFFAERPEGSVSTLKIQRTQQEDSAVYLCASRDTETQYFGPGTRLLVL.

This clone turned up a few times. V and J are TRBV27 and TRBJ1-1, with a tentative D call TRBD1 (6 bases). CDR3 length: 13 residues. Germline V gene sequence: CDR1 MNHEY, CDR2 SMNVEV (reference sequence). Deletions cut 3 bases from V and 4 bases from J, with 9 bases between. This chain's CDR3 is CASSFRGGTEAFF. The CDR3 bases are TGTGCCAGCAGTTTCAGGGGTGGCACTGAAGCTTTCTTT.

The sample holds a few counts of this clone. Compared with germline, one end of the junction differs, possibly owing to a read error. The chain is built from TRBV9 and TRBJ1-1; no reliable D call. Germline lookup yields CDR1 SGDLS and CDR2 YYNGEE. The CDR3 is 12 amino acids. The CDR3 DNA sequence: TGTGCCAGCAGCACCCGGGATGGGCCTATCGGTTTT. It codes for CASSTRDGPIGF.

This clone was recorded a few times. The V gene is TRBV7-9, the J gene TRBJ2-1; TRBD2 aligns across 7 bases. From germline, CDR1 is SEHNR and CDR2 FQNEAQ (reference sequence). The CDR3 is 19 residues long. J lost 0 bases, V lost 7 bases, and 18 bases had no gene match. In DNA form, the CDR3 reads TGTGCCAGCACCCCCATTGGGGGGGGATCGGCAAGCTCCTACAATGAGCAGTTCTTC. It yields the protein CASTPIGGGSASSYNEQFF. Filled out from reference TRBV7-9 and TRBJ2-1, the complete variable domain reads DTGVSQNPRHKITKRGQNVTFRCDPISEHNRLYWYRQTLGQGPEFLTYFQNEAQLEKSRLLSDRFSAERPKGSFSTLEIQRTEQGDSAMYLCASTPIGGGSASSYNEQFFGPGTRLTVL.

The J gene is TRBJ1-1, the V gene TRBV13, with a tentative D call TRBD1 (5 bases). V lost 6 bases and J 2 bases, leaving 10 bases between the germline ends. Germline lookup yields CDR1 PRHDT and CDR2 FYEKMQ (reference sequence). This CDR3 is built from 13 residues. CDR3 DNA sequence: TGTGCCAGCAGATTAACAGGCAACACTGAAGCTTTCTTT. This gives the protein CASRLTGNTEAFF.

V and J are TRBV6-5 and TRBJ2-7, with D tentatively TRBD2 (5 bases). V was pared by 7 bases and J by 5 bases, with 18 bases between. The CDR3 has 14 residues. The germline V gene encodes CDR1 MNHEY and CDR2 SVGAGI. The CDR3 is CASTPGGSSNEQYF. The CDR3 DNA follows: TGTGCCAGCACTCCAGGCGGGTCTTCTAACGAGCAGTACTTC.

J is TRBJ2-2 and V is TRBV5-4; D is uncertain. CDR1 SGHNT and CDR2 YYREEE come from the germline V gene (reference sequence). The CDR3 covers 13 residues. Trimming shortened V by 0 bases and J by 8 bases, and 8 bases separated the two germline ends. CDR3 bases: TGTGCCAGCAGCTTGGGCGGTGGAGGGGAGCTGTTTTTT. Translated: CASSLGGGGELFF.